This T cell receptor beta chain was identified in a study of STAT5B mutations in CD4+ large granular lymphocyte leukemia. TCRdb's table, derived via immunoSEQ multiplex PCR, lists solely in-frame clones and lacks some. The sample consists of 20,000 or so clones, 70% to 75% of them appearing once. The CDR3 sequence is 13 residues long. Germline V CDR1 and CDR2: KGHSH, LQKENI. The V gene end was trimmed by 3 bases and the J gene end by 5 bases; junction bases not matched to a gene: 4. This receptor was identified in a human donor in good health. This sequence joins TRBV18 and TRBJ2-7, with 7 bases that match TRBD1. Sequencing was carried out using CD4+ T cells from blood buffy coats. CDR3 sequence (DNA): TGTGCCAGCTCACCTAGGGGGCGAGACGAGCAGTACTTC. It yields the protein CASSPRGRDEQYF.